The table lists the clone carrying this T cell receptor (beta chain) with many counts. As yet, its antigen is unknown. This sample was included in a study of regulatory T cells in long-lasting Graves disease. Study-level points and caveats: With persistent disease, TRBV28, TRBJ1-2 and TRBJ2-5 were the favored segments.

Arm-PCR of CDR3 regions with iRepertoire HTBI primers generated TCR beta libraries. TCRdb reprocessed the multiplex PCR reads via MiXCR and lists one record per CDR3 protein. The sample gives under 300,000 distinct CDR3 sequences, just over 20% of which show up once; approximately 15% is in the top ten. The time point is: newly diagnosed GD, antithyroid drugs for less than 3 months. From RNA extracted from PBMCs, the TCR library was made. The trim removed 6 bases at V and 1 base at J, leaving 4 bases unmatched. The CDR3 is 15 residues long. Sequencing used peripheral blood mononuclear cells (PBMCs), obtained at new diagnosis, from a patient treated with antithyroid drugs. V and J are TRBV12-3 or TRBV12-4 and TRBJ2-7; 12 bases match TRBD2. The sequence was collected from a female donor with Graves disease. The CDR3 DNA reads TGTGCCAGCAGGACTAGCGGGAGTCTTTCCTACGAGCAGTACTTC. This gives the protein CASRTSGSLSYEQYF.